This T cell receptor beta chain was obtained from a study of control samples from healthy donors and cancer patients. V was pared by 6 bases and J by 5 bases, with 16 bases between. This CDR3 is built from 15 residues. The germline V gene has CDR1 SGHVS and CDR2 FNYEAQ. Assay used: immunoSEQ multiplex PCR; TCRdb lists only in-frame clones, some missing. The sample includes about 160,000 clones, approximately 96% of them seen just once. This sequence joins TRBV7-6 and TRBJ1-4; a possible D gene is TRBD1 (6 bases). Material: blood. The clonotype comes from a woman aged 40-49 years in good health. CDR3 sequence reads: CASSFTGSMNEKLFF. The CDR3 nucleotides are TGTGCCAGCAGTTTTACAGGGAGTATGAATGAAAAACTGTTTTTT.